This entry is about one T cell receptor beta chain. Its antigen is unidentified. The junction had 2 bases not matched to a gene; V was cut back by 1 base and J by 6 bases. Germline values: CDR1 SEHNR, CDR2 FQNEAQ (reference sequence). There are 16 residues in the CDR3. This entry comes from a study of shared clonotypes between healthy human individuals. The wider study: Each donor contributed plates that comprised three CD4 naive, three CD4 memory, two CD8 naive and one CD8 memory. The study's findings and limits: The expectation was that sequencing depth would affect clonotype sharing among donors. Blood was the only sampled material, and tissue repertoires likely differ.

The donors, healthy adults who were HIV-negative, had experienced no recent acute infections or vaccinations. Sequencing used immunoSEQ multiplex PCR; TCRdb keeps in-frame clones, though not all of them. The sample has some 1.1 million clones; around three quarters are singletons. The TCR originated in a man aged 18 to 29 in good health. Some clones in this sample may be carry-over from other donors' samples. Sequenced material: memory CD4+ T cells from PBMCs. Subset reported: CD45RA-negative fraction. The chain is built from TRBV7-9 and TRBJ2-3; 15 nucleotides align to TRBD2. This CDR3 is CASSLGTSGRVDTQYF. CDR3 in DNA: TGTGCCAGCAGCTTAGGGACTAGCGGGAGGGTGGATACGCAGTATTTT. Filled out from reference TRBV7-9 and TRBJ2-3, the complete variable domain reads DTGVSQNPRHKITKRGQNVTFRCDPISEHNRLYWYRQTLGQGPEFLTYFQNEAQLEKSRLLSDRFSAERPKGSFSTLEIQRTEQGDSAMYLCASSLGTSGRVDTQYFGPGTRLTVL.